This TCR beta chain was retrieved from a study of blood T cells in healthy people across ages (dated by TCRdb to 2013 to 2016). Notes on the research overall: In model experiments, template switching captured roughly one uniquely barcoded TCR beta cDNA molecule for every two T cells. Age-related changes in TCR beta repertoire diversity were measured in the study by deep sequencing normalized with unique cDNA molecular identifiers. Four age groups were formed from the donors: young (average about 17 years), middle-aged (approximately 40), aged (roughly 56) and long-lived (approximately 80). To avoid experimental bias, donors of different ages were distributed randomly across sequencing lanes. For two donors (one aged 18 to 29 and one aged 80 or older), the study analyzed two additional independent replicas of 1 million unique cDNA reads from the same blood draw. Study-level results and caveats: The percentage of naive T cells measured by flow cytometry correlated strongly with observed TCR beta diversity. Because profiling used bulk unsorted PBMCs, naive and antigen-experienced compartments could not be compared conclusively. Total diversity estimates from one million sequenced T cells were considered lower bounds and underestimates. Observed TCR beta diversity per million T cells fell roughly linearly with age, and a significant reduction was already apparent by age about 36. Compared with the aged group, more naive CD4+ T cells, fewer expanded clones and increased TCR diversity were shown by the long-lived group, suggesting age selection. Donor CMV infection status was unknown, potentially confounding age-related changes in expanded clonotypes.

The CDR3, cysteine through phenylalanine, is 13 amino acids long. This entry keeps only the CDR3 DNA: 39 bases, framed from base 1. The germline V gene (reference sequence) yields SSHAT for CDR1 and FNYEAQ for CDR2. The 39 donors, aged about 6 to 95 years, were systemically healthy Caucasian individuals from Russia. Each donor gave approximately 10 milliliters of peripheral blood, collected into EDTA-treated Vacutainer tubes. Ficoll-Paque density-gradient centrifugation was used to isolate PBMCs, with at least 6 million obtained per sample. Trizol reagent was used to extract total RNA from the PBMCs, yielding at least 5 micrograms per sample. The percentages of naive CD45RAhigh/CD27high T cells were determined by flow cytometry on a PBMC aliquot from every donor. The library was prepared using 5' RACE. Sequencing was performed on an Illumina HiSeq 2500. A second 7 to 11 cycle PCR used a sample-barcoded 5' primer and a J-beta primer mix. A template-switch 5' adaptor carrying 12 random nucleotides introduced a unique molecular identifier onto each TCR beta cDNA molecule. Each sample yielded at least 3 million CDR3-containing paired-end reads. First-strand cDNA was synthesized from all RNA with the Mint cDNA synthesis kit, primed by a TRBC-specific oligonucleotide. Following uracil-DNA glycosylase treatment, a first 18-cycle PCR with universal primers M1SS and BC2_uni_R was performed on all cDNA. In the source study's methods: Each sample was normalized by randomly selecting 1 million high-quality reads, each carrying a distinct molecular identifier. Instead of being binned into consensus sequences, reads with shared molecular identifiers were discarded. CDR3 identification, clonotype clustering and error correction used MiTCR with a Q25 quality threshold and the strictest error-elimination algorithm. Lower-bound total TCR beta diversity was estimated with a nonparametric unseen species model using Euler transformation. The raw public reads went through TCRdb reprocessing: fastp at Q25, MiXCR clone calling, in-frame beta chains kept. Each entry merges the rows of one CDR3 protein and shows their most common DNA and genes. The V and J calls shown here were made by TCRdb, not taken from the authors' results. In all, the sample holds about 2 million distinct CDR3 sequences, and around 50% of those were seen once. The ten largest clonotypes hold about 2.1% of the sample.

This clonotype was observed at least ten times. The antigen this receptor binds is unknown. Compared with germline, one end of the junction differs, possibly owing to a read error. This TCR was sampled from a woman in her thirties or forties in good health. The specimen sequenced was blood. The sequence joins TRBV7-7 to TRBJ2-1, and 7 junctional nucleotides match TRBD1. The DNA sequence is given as TGTGCTAGCAGCTTACAGGGGTCGAATGAGCAGTTCTTC. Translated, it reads CASSLQGSNEQFF.